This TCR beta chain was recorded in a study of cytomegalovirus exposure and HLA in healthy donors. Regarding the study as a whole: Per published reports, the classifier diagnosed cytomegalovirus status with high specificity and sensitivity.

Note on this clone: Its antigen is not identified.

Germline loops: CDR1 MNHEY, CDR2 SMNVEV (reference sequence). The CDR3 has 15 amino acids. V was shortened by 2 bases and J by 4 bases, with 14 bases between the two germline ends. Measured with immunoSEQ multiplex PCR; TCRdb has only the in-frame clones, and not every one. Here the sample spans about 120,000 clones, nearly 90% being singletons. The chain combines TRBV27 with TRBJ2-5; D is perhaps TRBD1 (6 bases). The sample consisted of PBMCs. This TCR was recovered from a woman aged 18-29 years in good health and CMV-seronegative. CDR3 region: CASSLLSTGGETQYF. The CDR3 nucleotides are TGTGCCAGCAGTTTACTCTCGACAGGAGGAGAGACCCAGTACTTC.